Below are 20 T cell receptor beta chains sequenced from a single sample in a study of T cells in tumors after PD-1 blockade. The method was immunoSEQ multiplex PCR; TCRdb's version includes in-frame clones alone and lacks a portion of them. The sample has more than 40,000 clones, around four fifths seen once. The sequenced sample was PBMCs, obtained before anti-PD-1 therapy. These receptors all come from a human donor with advanced basal cell or squamous cell carcinoma (not recorded which).

This clone was counted only a few times. The chain joins TRBV7-3 to TRBJ1-5, with D perhaps TRBD1 (5 bases). Germline V CDR1 and CDR2: SGHTA, FQGTGA. The CDR3 loop spans 16 amino acids. The V gene lost 4 bases and the J gene lost 0 bases, with 13 bases spanning the gap. CDR3 amino acids: CASSSRGTSSNQPQHF. DNA for the CDR3: TGTGCCAGCAGCTCCCGAGGGACCTCTAGCAATCAGCCCCAGCATTTT.

This clone was counted only a few times. V and J are TRBV24-1 and TRBJ1-2; D remains unclear. CDR3 length: 12 residues. Between the trimmed V and J ends, which lost 8 bases and 6 bases, there was a span of 12 bases. The germline V gene encodes CDR1 KGHDR and CDR2 SFDVKD. The CDR3 region is CATTGESHGYTF. CDR3 coding DNA: TGTGCCACCACCGGGGAGTCCCATGGCTACACCTTC.

The V gene is TRBV2, the J gene TRBJ2-7; D may be TRBD2 (5 bases). The V end was cut by 7 bases, the J end by 7 bases, with 11 bases between. The CDR3 has 11 amino acids. The germline V gene has CDR1 SNHLY and CDR2 FYNNEI. The CDR3 is CASTGWREQYF. CDR3 nucleotides: TGTGCCAGCACGGGGTGGAGGGAGCAGTACTTC.

The rearrangement joins TRBV3-1 (or the pseudogene TRBV3-2) to TRBJ1-6; tentative D call: TRBD1 (6 bases). Germline assignment: CDR1 LGHDT and CDR2 YNNKEL (reference sequence). The CDR3 extends over 16 amino acids. Trimming took off 4 bases at V and 7 bases at J, with 17 bases between the two ends. CDR3 amino acids: CASSPPGGRGNSPLHF. The CDR3 nucleotides read TGTGCCAGCAGCCCTCCCGGGGGCCGGGGAAATTCACCCCTCCACTTT.

The V call is TRBV4-2, the J call TRBJ2-1; 11 bases are a match to TRBD1. The CDR3 runs 16 residues. Losses at the gene ends were 4 bases for V and 2 bases for J; bases not matched to a gene: 4. CDR1 is LGHNA and CDR2 is YNFKEQ in the germline V gene. The CDR3 DNA is TGTGCCAGCAGCCCGGGGACAGGGGGAACCTACAATGAGCAGTTCTTC. It translates to CASSPGTGGTYNEQFF.

V usage is TRBV6-2 or TRBV6-3 and J usage is TRBJ1-2, with no clear D. V was trimmed by 5 bases and J by 3 bases, leaving 10 bases between them. The CDR3 is 13 amino acids. Looked up from germline, CDR1 is MNHEY and CDR2 is SVGEGT. In nucleotides, the CDR3 is TGTGCCAGCAGTGGTGGGCGCGACTATGGCTACACCTTC. It yields the protein CASSGGRDYGYTF.

The chain recombines TRBV6-5 with TRBJ2-7, with D possibly matching TRBD1 (6 bases). CDR1 MNHEY and CDR2 SVGAGI come from the germline V gene. V dropped 10 bases and J dropped 3 bases, with 10 bases sitting between them. The CDR3 extends over 11 amino acids. The CDR3 DNA reads TGTGCCACCACGGACAGCTACGAGCAGTACTTC. Its protein is CATTDSYEQYF.

The chain has TRBV7-8 and TRBJ2-2; 8 bases map to TRBD2. Trimming took 5 bases from V and 1 from J; bases not matched to a gene: 3. CDR1 SGHVS and CDR2 FQNEAQ come from the germline V gene. The CDR3 has 15 residues. The CDR3 nucleotides read TGTGCCAGCAGCCCGAGCGGGGGGAACACCGGGGAGCTGTTTTTT. This codes for CASSPSGGNTGELFF.

The chain recombines TRBV5-6 with TRBJ2-4; the D is unclear. Germline assignment: CDR1 SGHDT and CDR2 YYEEEE. Trimming shortened V by 5 bases and J by 0 bases, and 9 bases separated the two germline ends. The CDR3 runs to 14 residues. The CDR3 spells CASSPVIAKNIQYF. For the CDR3, the DNA is TGTGCCAGCAGTCCCGTGATAGCCAAAAACATTCAGTACTTC.

V is TRBV18 and J is TRBJ2-5, with a tentative D call TRBD2 (6 bases). V was shortened by 0 bases and J by 11 bases, with 13 bases between the two germline ends. Germline CDR1 and CDR2: KGHSH and LQKENI. This CDR3 region has 13 residues. CDR3 sequence: CASSPPSGTRQYF. The CDR3 coding sequence is TGTGCCAGCTCACCACCGTCCGGGACTCGGCAGTACTTC.

This sequence joins TRBV5-1 and TRBJ2-3, with D perhaps TRBD2 (6 bases). Germline V gene lookup returns CDR1 SGHRS and CDR2 YFSETQ. The CDR3 loop spans 16 amino acids. V was clipped by 0 bases and J by 5 bases, with 16 bases between them. CDR3 in amino acids: CASSLDGGAFKDTQYF. CDR3 in DNA: TGCGCCAGCAGCTTGGACGGGGGAGCATTTAAAGATACGCAGTATTTT.

This chain joins TRBV5-1 and TRBJ2-5, with D unresolved. From germline, CDR1 is SGHRS and CDR2 YFSETQ. V lost 1 base to trimming and J lost 6 bases, with 10 bases between them. The CDR3 sequence is 13 residues long. The CDR3 protein is CASSLTDSKTQYF. The CDR3 region has the DNA TGCGCCAGCAGCTTGACAGATTCGAAGACCCAGTACTTC.

The rearrangement links TRBV27 to TRBJ2-1; D call uncertain. The V gene's germline CDR1 is MNHEY and CDR2 SMNVEV (reference sequence). Trimming shortened V by 8 bases and J by 10 bases, and 18 bases separated the two germline ends. This CDR3 has 13 residues. The chain's CDR3 is CASSSGFMGEQFF. The CDR3, as DNA: TGTGCCAGCTCTTCGGGTTTTATGGGCGAGCAGTTCTTC.

The genes are TRBV5-1 and TRBJ1-3; no clear D gene. Germline CDR1 reads SGHRS; CDR2 reads YFSETQ. The germline V and J ends were trimmed by 4 bases and 0 bases, with 11 bases remaining between them. The CDR3 length is 15 residues. Here the CDR3 reads CASSLEHNSGNTIYF. CDR3 nucleotide sequence: TGCGCCAGCAGCCTGGAACACAACTCTGGAAACACCATATATTTT. Together with reference TRBV5-1 and TRBJ1-3, the CDR3 gives the full variable domain: KAGVTQTPRYLIKTRGQQVTLSCSPISGHRSVSWYQQTPGQGLQFLFEYFSETQRNKGNFPGRFSGRQFSNSRSEMNVSTLELGDSALYLCASSLEHNSGNTIYFGEGSWLTVV.

The chain joins TRBV21-1 to TRBJ1-2; the table's D call, TRBD1, has no DNA check behind it. TRBV21-1 is an annotated pseudogene. The CDR3 covers 14 residues. This CDR3 reads CASSSGQGRGGYTF. The CDR3 DNA reads as TGTGCCAGCAGCAGCGGACAGGGTAGAGGTGGCTACACCTTC.

This clone was counted once. The V call is TRBV19, the J call TRBJ1-4, with D tentatively TRBD1 (5 bases). The CDR3 has 13 residues. CDR1 and CDR2 (germline): LNHDA, SQIVND (reference sequence). The ends were cut back, 7 bases at V and 12 bases at J, with 18 bases in the middle. The CDR3 protein is CASTGHPIVELFF. The DNA of the CDR3 is TGTGCCAGTACAGGGCACCCCATTGTCGAACTGTTTTTT.

This clone was seen more than once but under ten times. The rearrangement joins TRBV4-1 to TRBJ2-7; D possibly corresponds to TRBD2 (5 bases). Deletions cut 1 base from V and 0 bases from J, with 10 bases between. This CDR3 comprises 15 residues. Germline lookup yields CDR1 MGHRA and CDR2 YSYEKL. The CDR3 DNA reads as TGCGCCAGCAGCCAAGGATCGGAGGACTCCTACGAGCAGTACTTC. Its translation: CASSQGSEDSYEQYF.

This clone was detected a few times. The J gene is TRBJ2-2, the V gene TRBV11-3; TRBD1 matches at 8 bases. CDR3 size: 13 residues. V lost 7 bases, J lost 8 bases, and 6 bases stayed unmatched. Germline values: CDR1 SGHNT, CDR2 YENEEA. The DNA of the CDR3 is TGTGCCAGCAACCAGGGGGCGATGGGGGAGCTGTTTTTT. This encodes CASNQGAMGELFF.

V and J are TRBV6-5 and TRBJ2-5, with D maybe TRBD2 (7 bases). V was shortened by 8 bases and J by 5 bases, with 21 bases between the two germline ends. The CDR3 extends over 15 amino acids. CDR1 is MNHEY and CDR2 is SVGAGI in the germline V gene. The CDR3 DNA reads as TGTGCCAGCTCCCAAGTGGGGGGGGCTTCGGAGACCCAGTACTTC. Translated, it gives CASSQVGGASETQYF.

V is TRBV5-1 and J is TRBJ1-4; D uncertain. Germline V lookup: CDR1 SGHRS, CDR2 YFSETQ. The CDR3 totals 15 residues. The germline V and J ends were trimmed by 0 bases and 8 bases, with 14 bases remaining between them. As DNA, the CDR3 is TGCGCCAGCAGCTTGGAAGGGTCGGTGAAGGAAAAACTGTTTTTT. It is translated as CASSLEGSVKEKLFF.